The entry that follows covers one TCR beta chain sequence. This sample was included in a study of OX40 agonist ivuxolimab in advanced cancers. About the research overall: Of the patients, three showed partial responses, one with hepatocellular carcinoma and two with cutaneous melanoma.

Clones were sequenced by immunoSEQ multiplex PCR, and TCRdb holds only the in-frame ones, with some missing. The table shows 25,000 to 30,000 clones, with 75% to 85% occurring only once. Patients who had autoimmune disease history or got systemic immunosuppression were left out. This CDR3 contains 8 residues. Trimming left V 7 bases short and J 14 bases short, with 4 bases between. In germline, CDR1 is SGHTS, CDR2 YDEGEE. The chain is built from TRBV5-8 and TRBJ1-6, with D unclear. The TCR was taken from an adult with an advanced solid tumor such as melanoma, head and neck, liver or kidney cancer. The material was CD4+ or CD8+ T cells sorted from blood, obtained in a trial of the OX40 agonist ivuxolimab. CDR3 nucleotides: TGTGCCAGCCCCTCCCTCCACTTT. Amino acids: CASPSLHF. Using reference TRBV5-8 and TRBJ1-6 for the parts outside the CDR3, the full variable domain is EAGVTQSPTHLIKTRGQQATLRCSPISGHTSVYWYQQALGLGLQFLLWYDEGEERNRGNFPPRFSGRQFPNYSSELNVNALELEDSALYLCASPSLHFGNGTRLTVT.